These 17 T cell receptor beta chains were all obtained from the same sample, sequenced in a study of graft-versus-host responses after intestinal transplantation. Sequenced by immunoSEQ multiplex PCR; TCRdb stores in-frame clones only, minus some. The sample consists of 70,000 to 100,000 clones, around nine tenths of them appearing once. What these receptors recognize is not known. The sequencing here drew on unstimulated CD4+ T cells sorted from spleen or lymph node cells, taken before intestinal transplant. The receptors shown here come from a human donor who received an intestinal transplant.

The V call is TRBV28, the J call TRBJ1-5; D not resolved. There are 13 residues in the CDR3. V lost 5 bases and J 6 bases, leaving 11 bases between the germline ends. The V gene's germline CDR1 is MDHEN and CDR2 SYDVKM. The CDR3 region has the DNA TGTGCCAGCAGTGGAGGGTTTTTTCAGCCCCAGCATTTT. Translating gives CASSGGFFQPQHF.

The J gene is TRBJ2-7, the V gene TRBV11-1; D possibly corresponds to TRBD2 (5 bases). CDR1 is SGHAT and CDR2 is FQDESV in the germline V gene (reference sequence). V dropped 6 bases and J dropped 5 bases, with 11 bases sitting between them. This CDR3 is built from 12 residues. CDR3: CASRAGGHEQYF. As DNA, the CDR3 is TGTGCCAGCAGGGCGGGCGGGCACGAGCAGTACTTC.

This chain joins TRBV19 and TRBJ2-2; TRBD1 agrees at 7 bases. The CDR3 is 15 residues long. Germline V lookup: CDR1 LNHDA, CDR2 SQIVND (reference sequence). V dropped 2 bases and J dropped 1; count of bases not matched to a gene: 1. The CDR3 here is CASSIHRGNTGELFF. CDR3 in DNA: TGTGCCAGTAGTATACACAGGGGGAACACCGGGGAGCTGTTTTTT.

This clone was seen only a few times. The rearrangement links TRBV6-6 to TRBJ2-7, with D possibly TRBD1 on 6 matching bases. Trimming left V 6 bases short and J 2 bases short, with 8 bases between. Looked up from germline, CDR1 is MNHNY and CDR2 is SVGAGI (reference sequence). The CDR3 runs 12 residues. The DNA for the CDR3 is TGTGCCAGCAGGCGGACAGCCTACGAGCAGTACTTC. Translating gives CASRRTAYEQYF.

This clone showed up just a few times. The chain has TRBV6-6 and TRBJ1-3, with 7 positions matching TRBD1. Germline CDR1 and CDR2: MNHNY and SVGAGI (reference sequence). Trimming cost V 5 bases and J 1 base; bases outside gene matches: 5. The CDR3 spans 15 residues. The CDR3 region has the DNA TGTGCCAGCAGTCGACAGGGCTTATCTGGAAACACCATATATTTT. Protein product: CASSRQGLSGNTIYF.

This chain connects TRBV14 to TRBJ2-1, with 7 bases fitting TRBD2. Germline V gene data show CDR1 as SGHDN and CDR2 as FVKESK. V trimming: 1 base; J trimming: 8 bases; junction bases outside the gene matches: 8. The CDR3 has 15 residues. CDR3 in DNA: TGTGCCAGCAGCCAAGTATTGGCGGGAGCTCATGAGCAGTTCTTC. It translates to CASSQVLAGAHEQFF.

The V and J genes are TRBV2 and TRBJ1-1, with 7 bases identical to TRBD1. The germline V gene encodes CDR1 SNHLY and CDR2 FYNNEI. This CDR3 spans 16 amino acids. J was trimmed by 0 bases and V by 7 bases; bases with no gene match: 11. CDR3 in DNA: TGTGCCAGCACCATACAGGGGACCGCAGTGAACACTGAAGCTTTCTTT. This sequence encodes CASTIQGTAVNTEAFF.

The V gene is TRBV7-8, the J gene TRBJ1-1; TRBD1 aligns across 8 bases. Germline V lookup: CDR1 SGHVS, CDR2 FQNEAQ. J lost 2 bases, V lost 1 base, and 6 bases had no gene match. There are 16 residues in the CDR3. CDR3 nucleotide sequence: TGTGCCAGCAGCTTAGGACCGACAGGGGCTAACACTGAAGCTTTCTTT. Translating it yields CASSLGPTGANTEAFF.

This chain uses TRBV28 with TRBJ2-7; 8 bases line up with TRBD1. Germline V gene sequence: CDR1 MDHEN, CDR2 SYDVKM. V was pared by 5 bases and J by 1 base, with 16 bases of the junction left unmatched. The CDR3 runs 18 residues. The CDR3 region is CASSGEDRVFLGSYEQYF. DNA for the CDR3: TGTGCCAGCAGTGGGGAGGACAGGGTTTTTTTGGGATCCTACGAGCAGTACTTC.

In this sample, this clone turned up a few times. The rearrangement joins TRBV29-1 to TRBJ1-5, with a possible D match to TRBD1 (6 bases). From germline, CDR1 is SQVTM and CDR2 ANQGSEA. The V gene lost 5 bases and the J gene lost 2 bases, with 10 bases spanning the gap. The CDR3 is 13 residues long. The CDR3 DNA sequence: TGCAGCGTTTCGACAGGACGCAATCAGCCCCAGCATTTT. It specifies CSVSTGRNQPQHF.

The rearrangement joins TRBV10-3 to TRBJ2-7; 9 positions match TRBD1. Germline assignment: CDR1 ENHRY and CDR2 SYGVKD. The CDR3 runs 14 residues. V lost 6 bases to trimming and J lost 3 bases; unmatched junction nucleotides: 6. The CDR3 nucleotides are TGTGCCATCAGGCCGGGACAGGGTATCTACGAGCAGTACTTC. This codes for CAIRPGQGIYEQYF.

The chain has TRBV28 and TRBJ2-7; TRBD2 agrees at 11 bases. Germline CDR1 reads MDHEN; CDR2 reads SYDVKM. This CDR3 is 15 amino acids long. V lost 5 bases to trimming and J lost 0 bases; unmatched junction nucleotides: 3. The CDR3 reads CASSRTSGRSYEQYF. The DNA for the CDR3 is TGTGCCAGCAGTCGGACTAGCGGGCGCTCCTACGAGCAGTACTTC.

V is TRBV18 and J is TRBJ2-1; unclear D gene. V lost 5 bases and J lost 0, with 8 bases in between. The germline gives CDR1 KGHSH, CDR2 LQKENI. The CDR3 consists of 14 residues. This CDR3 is CASSGLSSYNEQFF. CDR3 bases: TGTGCCAGCTCAGGGCTGAGCTCCTACAATGAGCAGTTCTTC.

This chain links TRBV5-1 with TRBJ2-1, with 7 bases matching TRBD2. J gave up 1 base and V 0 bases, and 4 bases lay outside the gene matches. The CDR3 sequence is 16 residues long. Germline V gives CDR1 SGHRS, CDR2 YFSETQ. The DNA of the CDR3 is TGCGCCAGCAGCTTGGTCGCGGGGGTTTCCTACAATGAGCAGTTCTTC. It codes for CASSLVAGVSYNEQFF.

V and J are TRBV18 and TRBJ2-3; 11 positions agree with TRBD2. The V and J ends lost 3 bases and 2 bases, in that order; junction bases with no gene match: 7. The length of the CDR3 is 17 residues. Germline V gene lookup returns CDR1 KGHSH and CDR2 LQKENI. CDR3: CASSPPGLAVNTDTQYF. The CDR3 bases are TGTGCCAGCTCACCGCCGGGACTAGCGGTGAACACAGATACGCAGTATTTT.

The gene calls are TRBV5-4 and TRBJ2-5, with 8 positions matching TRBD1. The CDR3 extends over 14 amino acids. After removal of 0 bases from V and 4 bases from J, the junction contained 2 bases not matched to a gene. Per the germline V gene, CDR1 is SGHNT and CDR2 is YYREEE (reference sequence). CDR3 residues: CASSLGTGRETQYF. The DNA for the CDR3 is TGTGCCAGCAGCTTGGGGACAGGGAGAGAGACCCAGTACTTC.

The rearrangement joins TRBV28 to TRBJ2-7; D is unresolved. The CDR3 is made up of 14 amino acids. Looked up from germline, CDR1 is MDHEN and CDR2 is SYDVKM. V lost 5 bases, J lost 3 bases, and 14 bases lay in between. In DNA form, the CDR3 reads TGTGCCAGCAGTGCCGGTCCAGGTCTCTACGAGCAGTACTTC. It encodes CASSAGPGLYEQYF.